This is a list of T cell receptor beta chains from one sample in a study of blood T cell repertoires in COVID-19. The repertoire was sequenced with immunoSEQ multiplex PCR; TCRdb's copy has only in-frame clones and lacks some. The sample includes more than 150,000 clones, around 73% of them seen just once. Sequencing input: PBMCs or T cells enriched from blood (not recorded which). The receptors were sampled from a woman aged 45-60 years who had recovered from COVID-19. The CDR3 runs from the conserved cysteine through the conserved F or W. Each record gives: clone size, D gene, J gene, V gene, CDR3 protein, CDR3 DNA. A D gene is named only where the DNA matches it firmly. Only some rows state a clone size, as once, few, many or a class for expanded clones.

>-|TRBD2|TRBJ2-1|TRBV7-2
CASSLARLASEQFF
TGTGCCAGCAGCTTAGCTAGACTAGCTTCTGAGCAGTTCTTC
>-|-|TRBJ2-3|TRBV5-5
CASSFRDFITDTQYF
TGTGCCAGCAGCTTTCGGGACTTTATAACAGATACGCAGTATTTT
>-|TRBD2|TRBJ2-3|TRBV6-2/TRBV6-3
CASSYDLAGTSTDTQYF
TGTGCCAGCAGTTATGACCTAGCGGGGACTAGCACAGATACGCAGTATTTT
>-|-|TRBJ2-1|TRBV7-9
CASSLGAAGYNEQFF
TGTGCCAGCAGCTTAGGAGCAGCCGGGTACAATGAGCAGTTCTTC
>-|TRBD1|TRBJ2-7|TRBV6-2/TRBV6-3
CASSENRGDEQYF
TGTGCCAGCAGCGAAAACAGGGGGGACGAGCAGTACTTC
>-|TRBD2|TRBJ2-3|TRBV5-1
CATSGLAGSTDTQYF
TGCGCCACATCCGGCCTAGCGGGAAGCACAGATACGCAGTATTTT
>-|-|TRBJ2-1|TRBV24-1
CATSDRRQARGYNEQFF
TGTGCCACCAGTGATCGAAGACAGGCTAGGGGCTACAATGAGCAGTTCTTC
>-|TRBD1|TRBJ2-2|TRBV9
CASSPPGQGYTGELFF
TGTGCCAGCAGCCCACCAGGACAGGGATACACCGGGGAGCTGTTTTTT
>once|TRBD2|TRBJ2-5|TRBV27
CASSLLGLAGGRETQYF
TGTGCCAGCAGTTTACTAGGACTAGCGGGAGGTCGAGAGACCCAGTACTTC
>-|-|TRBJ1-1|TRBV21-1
CASSWRDRGTINTEAFF
TGTGCCAGCAGCTGGCGGGACAGGGGTACGATTAACACTGAAGCTTTCTTT
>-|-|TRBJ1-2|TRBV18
CASSPPSAQGNYGYTF
TGTGCCAGCTCACCACCGTCGGCACAGGGAAACTATGGCTACACCTTC
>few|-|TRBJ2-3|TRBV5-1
CASSLYGSGTDTQYF
TGCGCCAGCAGCTTGTACGGGAGTGGAACAGATACGCAGTATTTT
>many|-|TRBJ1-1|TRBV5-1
CASSPVTGMNTEAFF
TGCGCCAGCAGCCCCGTCACAGGGATGAACACTGAAGCTTTCTTT
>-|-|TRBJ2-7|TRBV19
CASSNQGLSYEQYF
TGTGCCAGTAGTAATCAGGGACTCTCCTACGAGCAGTACTTC
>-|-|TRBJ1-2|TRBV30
CAWRRSRGTNYGYTF
TGTGCCTGGAGGAGAAGCCGGGGGACTAACTATGGCTACACCTTC
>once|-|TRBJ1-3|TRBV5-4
CASSRGAGDGNTIYF
TGTGCCAGCAGCCGGGGAGCGGGGGACGGAAACACCATATATTTT
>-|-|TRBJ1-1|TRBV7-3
CASSLMGGLNTEAFF
TGTGCCAGCAGCTTAATGGGGGGGCTTAACACTGAAGCTTTCTTT
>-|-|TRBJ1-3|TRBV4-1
CASSQGRPGISGNTIYF
TGCGCCAGCAGCCAAGGTCGACCCGGGATCTCTGGAAACACCATATATTTT
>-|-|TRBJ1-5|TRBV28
CASISGSGAQHF
TGTGCCAGCATCTCCGGGTCCGGGGCCCAGCATTTT
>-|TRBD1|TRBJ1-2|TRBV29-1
CSASGQAGDYGYTF
TGCAGCGCGAGCGGACAGGCTGGGGACTATGGCTACACCTTC
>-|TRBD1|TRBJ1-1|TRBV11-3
CASGVGQGNTEAFF
TGTGCCAGCGGCGTAGGACAGGGGAACACTGAAGCTTTCTTT
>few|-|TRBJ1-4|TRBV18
CASSPMFTNGEKLFF
TGTGCCAGCTCACCAATGTTCACGAACGGGGAAAAACTGTTTTTT
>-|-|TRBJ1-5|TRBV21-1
CASVTPVYQPQHF
TGTGCCAGCGTCACTCCGGTTTATCAGCCCCAGCATTTT
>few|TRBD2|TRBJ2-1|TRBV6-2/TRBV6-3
CASSYSSFASGYNEQFF
TGTGCCAGCAGTTATAGCAGCTTCGCTAGCGGCTACAATGAGCAGTTCTTC
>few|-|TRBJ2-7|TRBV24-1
CATSSSLGSSTYEQYF
TGTGCCACCTCCAGTTCGCTAGGGAGTTCAACCTACGAGCAGTACTTC
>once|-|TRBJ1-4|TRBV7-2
CASSPGMGFEKLFF
TGTGCCAGCAGCCCCGGGATGGGGTTTGAAAAACTGTTTTTT
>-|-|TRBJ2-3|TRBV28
CASSFNTDTQYF
TGTGCCAGCAGTTTTAATACAGATACGCAGTATTTT
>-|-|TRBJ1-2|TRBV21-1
CASGAQNYGYTF
TGTGCCAGCGGGGCCCAAAACTATGGCTACACCTTC
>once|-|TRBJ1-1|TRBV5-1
CASSLGMNTEAFF
TGCGCCAGCAGCTTGGGTATGAACACTGAAGCTTTCTTT
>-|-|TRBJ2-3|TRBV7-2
CASSLAVTSTDTQYF
TGTGCCAGCAGCTTAGCGGTGACTAGCACAGATACGCAGTATTTT
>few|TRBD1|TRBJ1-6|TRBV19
CASSGRTGAVFSYNSPLHF
TGTGCCAGTAGTGGAAGGACAGGGGCCGTGTTCTCCTATAATTCACCCCTCCACTTT
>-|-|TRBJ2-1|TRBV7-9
CASRSPPRLLKALDNEQFF
TGTGCCAGCCGGTCCCCCCCGAGACTCCTTAAAGCCTTGGACAATGAGCAGTTCTTC
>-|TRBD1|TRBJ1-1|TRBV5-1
CASSSSDRGLVQAFF
TGCGCCAGCAGCTCCTCCGACAGGGGTTTGGTTCAAGCTTTCTTT
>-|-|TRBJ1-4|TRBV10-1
CASSEIHPGEKLFF
TGCGCCAGCAGTGAGATCCACCCGGGTGAAAAACTGTTTTTT
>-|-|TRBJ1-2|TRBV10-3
CAISDDGGGFGGYTF
TGTGCCATCAGTGACGACGGAGGAGGCTTTGGGGGCTACACCTTC
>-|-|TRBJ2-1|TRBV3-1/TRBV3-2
CASSHDVGRGYYNEQFF
TGTGCCAGCAGCCACGATGTTGGAAGGGGATACTACAATGAGCAGTTCTTC
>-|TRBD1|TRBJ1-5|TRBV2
CASSEAGQGTQPQHF
TGTGCCAGCAGTGAAGCAGGACAGGGCACTCAGCCCCAGCATTTT
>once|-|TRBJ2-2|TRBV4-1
CASRQDANTGELFF
TGCGCCAGCAGACAGGACGCGAACACCGGGGAGCTGTTTTTT
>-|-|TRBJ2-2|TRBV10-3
CAISEAAGNTGELFF
TGTGCCATCAGTGAAGCAGCGGGGAACACCGGGGAGCTGTTTTTT
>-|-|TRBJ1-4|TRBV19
CASRRRVGEKLFF
TGTGCCAGTAGAAGGCGGGTCGGGGAAAAACTGTTTTTT
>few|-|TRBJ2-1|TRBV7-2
CASSGEQDPLHHSYNEQFF
TGTGCCAGCAGCGGGGAACAGGACCCGCTCCATCACTCCTACAATGAGCAGTTCTTC
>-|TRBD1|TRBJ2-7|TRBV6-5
CASSPRDRAAYEQYF
TGTGCCAGCAGTCCCCGGGACAGGGCCGCCTACGAGCAGTACTTC
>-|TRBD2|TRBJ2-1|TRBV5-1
CASSLGSGNLDEQFF
TGCGCCAGCAGCTTGGGTAGCGGGAACCTTGATGAGCAGTTCTTC
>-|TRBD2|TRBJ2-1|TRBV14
CASSHIVTSGDYNEQFF
TGTGCCAGCAGCCATATCGTGACTAGCGGAGATTATAATGAGCAGTTCTTC
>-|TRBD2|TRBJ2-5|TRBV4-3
CASSQVGGRAVETQYF
TGCGCCAGCAGCCAAGTGGGCGGGAGGGCCGTTGAGACCCAGTACTTC
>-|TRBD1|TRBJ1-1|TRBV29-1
CSSTGVPEAFF
TGCAGCTCAACAGGGGTACCTGAAGCTTTCTTT
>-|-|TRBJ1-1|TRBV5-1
CASSLGTGGGTEAFF
TGCGCCAGCAGCTTGGGGACCGGGGGTGGGACTGAAGCTTTCTTT
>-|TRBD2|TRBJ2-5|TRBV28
CASSLGTSGTETQYF
TGTGCCAGCAGTTTAGGGACTAGCGGGACGGAGACCCAGTACTTC
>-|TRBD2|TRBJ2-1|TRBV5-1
CASSFGLAGGGDEQFF
TGCGCCAGCAGCTTCGGACTAGCTGGGGGTGGTGATGAGCAGTTCTTC
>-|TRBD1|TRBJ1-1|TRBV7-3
CASSLEGQGTEAFF
TGTGCCAGCAGCTTAGAGGGACAGGGCACTGAAGCTTTCTTT
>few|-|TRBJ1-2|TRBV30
CAWSRGIGYTF
TGTGCCTGGAGCAGAGGTATAGGCTACACCTTC
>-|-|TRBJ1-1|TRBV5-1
CASRQGGQNTEAFF
TGCGCCAGCAGGCAGGGTGGCCAGAACACTGAAGCTTTCTTT
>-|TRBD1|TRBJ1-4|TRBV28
CASSSGGTNEKLFF
TGTGCCAGCAGTTCAGGGGGCACTAATGAAAAACTGTTTTTT
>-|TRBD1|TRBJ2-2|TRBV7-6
CASSLAGGDYTGELFF
TGTGCCAGCAGCTTAGCAGGGGGCGATTACACCGGGGAGCTGTTTTTT
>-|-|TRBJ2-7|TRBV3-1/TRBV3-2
CASSPLRIPDTEQYF
TGTGCCAGCAGCCCCCTCCGAATCCCGGACACAGAGCAGTACTTC